The clone carrying this T cell receptor beta chain was counted only a few times. What it binds is not known. The entry originates in a study of blood T cells in healthy people across ages. Study findings and constraints: One million T cells yielded diversity estimates that were considered underestimates.

Looked up from germline, CDR1 is LGHNA and CDR2 is YSLEER. This CDR3 has 12 amino acids. V was trimmed by 6 bases and J by 8 bases, leaving 13 bases between them. Those donating, healthy Caucasian individuals from Russia, were aged roughly 6 to 95. Combining a sample-barcoded 5' primer with a J-beta primer mix, a second PCR ran for roughly 7 to 12 cycles. From each sample, at least 3 million paired-end reads containing CDR3 were obtained. From the 5' RACE reads, TCRdb called clonotypes with MiXCR, one entry per CDR3 protein. The table has over a million distinct CDR3 sequences, roughly 43% seen once. This clonotype was obtained from a woman younger than 30 in good health. Sequencing was performed on blood. V is TRBV4-3 and J is TRBJ1-2; D is undetermined. Here the CDR3 reads CASSNGAGGYTF. The CDR3 DNA reads as TGCGCCAGCAGTAACGGAGCGGGCGGCTACACCTTC.